One sample yielded the 8 T cell receptor beta chains listed below, sequenced in a study of shared clonotypes between healthy human individuals. Using immunoSEQ multiplex PCR, the repertoire was profiled, and TCRdb retains in-frame clones only, with some absent. The sample lists 2.3 million or so clones; over 85% were seen once. Sequences were obtained from naive CD4+ T cells from PBMCs. Sample subset: CD45RA+ positively selected. All receptors come from a man between 18 and 29 years old in good health. Some clones in this sample may be carry-over from other donors' samples.

The chain employs TRBV5-1 and TRBJ2-5; D perhaps matches TRBD1 (5 bases). CDR3 length: 16 amino acids. Trimming took off 0 bases at V and 0 bases at J, with 12 bases between the two ends. Germline CDR1 is SGHRS and CDR2 is YFSETQ. The CDR3 DNA is TGCGCCAGCAGCTTGGGACAGCCACTCTACCAAGAGACCCAGTACTTC. Translating it yields CASSLGQPLYQETQYF.

This clone was found once. V is TRBV11-2 and J is TRBJ2-7; D uncertain. Germline V gene sequence: CDR1 SGHAT, CDR2 FQNNGV. The CDR3 totals 12 residues. V lost 3 bases and J 13 bases, leaving 16 bases between the germline ends. As DNA, the CDR3 is TGTGCCAGCAGCTTCGACCGGCCCTACATCTACTTC. Translated: CASSFDRPYIYF.

The genes are TRBV29-1 and TRBJ1-1; tentative D call: TRBD1 (6 bases). Trimming removed 6 bases at V and 2 bases at J, with 13 bases between. Looked up from germline, CDR1 is SQVTM and CDR2 is ANQGSEA. There are 13 residues in the CDR3. CDR3 DNA: TGCAGCGTAACGACAGGAACCAACACTGAAGCTTTCTTT. It encodes CSVTTGTNTEAFF. Filled out from reference TRBV29-1 and TRBJ1-1, the complete variable domain reads SAVISQKPSRDICQRGTSLTIQCQVDSQVTMMFWYRQQPGQSLTLIATANQGSEATYESGFVIDKFPISRPNLTFSTLTVSNMSPEDSSIYLCSVTTGTNTEAFFGQGTRLTVV.

The V gene is TRBV29-1, the J gene TRBJ2-3, with D hard to call. Germline V lookup: CDR1 SQVTM, CDR2 ANQGSEA. The length of the CDR3 is 13 residues. Trimming removed 5 bases at V and 1 base at J, with 10 bases between. CDR3 sequence reads: CSVLGQGTDTQYF. CDR3 sequence (DNA): TGCAGCGTTCTAGGGCAGGGCACAGATACGCAGTATTTT.

About this clone: Additional DNA sequences in this sample encode the identical CDR3. CDR3 DNA sequence: TGTGCCAGCAGTTCCCCGGGAACTGAAGCTTTCTTT. It encodes CASSSPGTEAFF. The V and J genes are TRBV28 and TRBJ1-1; D is unresolved. The germline V gene encodes CDR1 MDHEN and CDR2 SYDVKM. The CDR3 has 12 amino acids. V lost 4 bases, J lost 5 bases, and 8 bases lay in between.

This clone has only one observation. The chain is built from TRBV4-3 and TRBJ1-1; TRBD1 might be the D (5 bases). Trimming cost V 5 bases and J 1 base, with 14 bases left between them. CDR1 and CDR2 (germline): LGHNA, YSLEER. This CDR3 comprises 15 residues. The CDR3 coding sequence is TGCGCCAGCAGCGGGAGACGGGGGAAGAACACTGAAGCTTTCTTT. Translating gives CASSGRRGKNTEAFF.

The chain combines TRBV5-1 with TRBJ2-7, with 7 bases aligning to TRBD1. Germline assignment: CDR1 SGHRS and CDR2 YFSETQ. The length of the CDR3 is 15 residues. After removal of 4 bases from V and 1 base from J, the junction contained 8 bases not matched to a gene. The CDR3 loop reads CASSQGTVTSYEQYF. The DNA for the CDR3 is TGCGCCAGCAGCCAAGGGACAGTCACGTCCTACGAGCAGTACTTC.

This clone has a single count. The V and J genes are TRBV4-1 and TRBJ1-2; TRBD1 agrees at 7 bases. Per the germline V gene, CDR1 is MGHRA and CDR2 is YSYEKL. CDR3 length: 17 residues. V lost 4 bases and J lost 4; bases outside the gene matches: 15. DNA of the CDR3: TGCGCCAGCAGCCCTAGGGGGCCCCCCGGGGGTGGCTATGGCTACACCTTC. Protein sequence: CASSPRGPPGGGYGYTF.